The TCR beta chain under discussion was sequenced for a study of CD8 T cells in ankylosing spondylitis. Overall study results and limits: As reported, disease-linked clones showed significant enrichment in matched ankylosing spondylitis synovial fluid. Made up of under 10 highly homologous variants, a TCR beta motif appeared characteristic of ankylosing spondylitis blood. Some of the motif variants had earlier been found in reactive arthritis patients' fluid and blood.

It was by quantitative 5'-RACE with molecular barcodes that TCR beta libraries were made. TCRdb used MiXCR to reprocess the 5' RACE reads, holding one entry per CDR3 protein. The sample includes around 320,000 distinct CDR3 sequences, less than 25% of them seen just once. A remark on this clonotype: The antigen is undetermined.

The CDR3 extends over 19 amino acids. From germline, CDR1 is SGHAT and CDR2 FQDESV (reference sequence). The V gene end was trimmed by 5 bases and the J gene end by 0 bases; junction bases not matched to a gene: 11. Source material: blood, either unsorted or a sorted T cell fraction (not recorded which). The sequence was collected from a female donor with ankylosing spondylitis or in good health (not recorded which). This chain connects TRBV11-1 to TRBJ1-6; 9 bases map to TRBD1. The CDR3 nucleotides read TGTGCCAGCAGCCCCACCGACCCGGGACAGGGCTCCTATAATTCACCCCTCCACTTT. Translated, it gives CASSPTDPGQGSYNSPLHF.